The present T cell receptor beta chain was sequenced within a study of blood T cell repertoires in COVID-19. Turning to the study itself: Collection of acute and convalescent COVID-19 samples took place in the United States, Italy and Spain. PBMCs, B-cell-depleted T cells, or T cells provided the cDNA or gDNA that made up the material.

V trimming: 2 bases; J trimming: 4 bases; junction bases outside the gene matches: 6. This CDR3 is built from 15 residues. The germline gives CDR1 MNHNY, CDR2 SVGAGI (reference sequence). In the original workflow: Estimation of nucleated cell counts relied on the amplification of reference gene primers. This table comes from immunoSEQ multiplex PCR, and its TCRdb copy is limited to in-frame clones, with some not included. From that table come the V and J calls and clone size; the DNA was used to work out D and trimming. Altogether 150,000 to 200,000 clones are present, approximately 80% being singletons, with the ten largest covering about 12%. Those enrolled in Seattle joined during active infection and were followed longitudinally afterward.

The TCR sequence derives from a woman aged 80 or older with COVID-19, enrolled during active disease. The chain joins TRBV6-6 to TRBJ1-1, with 8 bases matching TRBD1. Sequences were obtained from peripheral blood. This chain's CDR3 is CASSYPQGASTEAFF. In DNA, the CDR3 is TGTGCCAGCAGTTACCCGCAGGGGGCTTCCACTGAAGCTTTCTTT.